This T cell receptor (beta chain) comes out of a study of T cells after posttransplantation cyclophosphamide. V was cut by 3 bases and J by 0 bases, with 14 bases left in between. Germline CDR1 is SGHRS and CDR2 is YFSETQ. The CDR3 is 16 residues long. The table came from immunoSEQ multiplex PCR; TCRdb's copy has only in-frame clones and leaves some out. This sample comprises approximately 25,000 clones, none seen once only. Study-wide results and limits: Later post-transplant blood repertoires were often dominated by donor CD8+ memory clones. Recipient CMV seropositivity and CMV reactivation strongly tracked TRB clonality.

The sample holds many counts of this clone. What it recognizes is unknown. Sequences were obtained from PBMCs. This rearrangement joins TRBV5-1 to TRBJ2-3, with D possibly TRBD1 on 6 matching bases. This sequence originates from a woman aged 50 to 60 in good health, CMV-negative, and a related stem cell transplant donor. The CDR3 nucleotides read TGCGCCAGCAGCTCCAACGCGGACAGCAGCACAGATACGCAGTATTTT. This encodes CASSSNADSSTDTQYF.